A selection of T cell receptor beta chains follows, all from one sample in a study of blood T cell repertoires in COVID-19. Profiling relied on immunoSEQ multiplex PCR, and the TCRdb table lists in-frame clones only, not all of them. In the table there are 250,000 to 300,000 clones, 86% of which are singletons. The sequenced material came from peripheral blood. These receptors came from a man aged 18 to 30 with active or convalescent COVID-19. Each CDR3 is given with its conserved first and last residue. The D gene is left open where the match is weak. Some rows have no size entry. The others give once, few or many, or a class for an expanded clone.

CDR3 protein,CDR3 DNA,V gene,clone size,D gene,J gene
CASSFSGTSGSDEQFF,TGTGCCAGCAGCTTCTCCGGGACTAGCGGGAGCGATGAGCAGTTCTTC,TRBV11-3,NA,TRBD2,TRBJ2-1
CASSEDPYGGTEAFF,TGTGCCAGCAGTGAAGACCCGTATGGGGGGACTGAAGCTTTCTTT,TRBV25-1,NA,NA,TRBJ1-1
CAWIFYNEQFF,TGTGCCTGGATCTTCTACAATGAGCAGTTCTTC,TRBV30,NA,NA,TRBJ2-1
CATSDLQWDRVETQYF,TGTGCCACCAGTGATTTGCAGTGGGACAGGGTGGAGACCCAGTACTTC,TRBV24-1,NA,TRBD1,TRBJ2-5
CASSQDLNRQYF,TGTGCCAGCAGCCAAGACCTCAACAGGCAGTACTTC,TRBV14,few,NA,TRBJ2-7
CASSFELNTEAFF,TGTGCCAGCAGCTTTGAGCTAAACACTGAAGCTTTCTTT,TRBV7-2,NA,NA,TRBJ1-1
CAWSDRAVEAFF,TGTGCCTGGAGTGACAGGGCCGTTGAAGCTTTCTTT,TRBV30,NA,NA,TRBJ1-1
CASSDFSGLSTDTQYF,TGTGCCAGCAGTGATTTTAGCGGGCTTAGCACAGATACGCAGTATTTT,TRBV2,NA,TRBD2,TRBJ2-3
CASSQDWTGREKLFF,TGTGCCAGCAGCCAAGACTGGACAGGAAGGGAAAAACTGTTTTTT,TRBV3-1/TRBV3-2,NA,TRBD1,TRBJ1-4
CASSLWVGEGNEQFF,TGCGCCAGCAGCCTCTGGGTCGGGGAGGGCAATGAGCAGTTCTTC,TRBV5-1,NA,TRBD2,TRBJ2-1
CASSQALGDGPQHF,TGCGCCAGCAGCCAAGCCTTGGGCGATGGGCCCCAGCATTTT,TRBV4-1,NA,NA,TRBJ1-5
CASSLAPGSDYGYTF,TGTGCCAGCAGCTTAGCTCCCGGGTCCGACTATGGCTACACCTTC,TRBV7-2,NA,NA,TRBJ1-2
CASSYGQGNPPQHF,TGTGCCAGCAGTTACGGGCAGGGGAATCCGCCCCAGCATTTT,TRBV6-6,NA,NA,TRBJ1-5
CASSDGQVFNEKLFF,TGTGCCAGCAGCGATGGACAGGTTTTTAATGAAAAACTGTTTTTT,TRBV7-9,NA,TRBD1,TRBJ1-4
CATSRVAGEGDTQYF,TGTGCCACCAGCAGAGTAGCGGGGGAAGGAGATACGCAGTATTTT,TRBV15,NA,TRBD2,TRBJ2-3
CASSTYRGDGYTF,TGTGCCAGCAGTACGTACAGGGGAGACGGCTACACCTTC,TRBV27,NA,TRBD1,TRBJ1-2
CASQLRGSLWSGEQYF,TGTGCCAGCCAACTTCGGGGTAGTCTCTGGTCTGGCGAGCAGTACTTC,TRBV14,NA,NA,TRBJ2-7
CASSPQGQGNTEAFF,TGTGCCAGCAGCCCCCAGGGACAGGGGAACACTGAAGCTTTCTTT,TRBV3-1/TRBV3-2,NA,TRBD1,TRBJ1-1
CASSFSGTSGLQYF,TGTGCCAGCAGCTTTTCCGGGACTAGCGGCCTTCAGTATTTT,TRBV7-3,NA,TRBD2,TRBJ2-3
CASGPTYEQYF,TGTGCCAGCGGCCCCACCTACGAGCAGTACTTC,TRBV6-2/TRBV6-3,once,NA,TRBJ2-7
CAWSISSGGLTDTQYF,TGTGCCTGGAGTATCTCTAGCGGGGGCCTCACAGATACGCAGTATTTT,TRBV30,NA,TRBD2,TRBJ2-3
CASSSQSSYEQYF,TGCGCCAGCAGCTCACAGAGCTCCTACGAGCAGTACTTC,TRBV5-1,NA,NA,TRBJ2-7